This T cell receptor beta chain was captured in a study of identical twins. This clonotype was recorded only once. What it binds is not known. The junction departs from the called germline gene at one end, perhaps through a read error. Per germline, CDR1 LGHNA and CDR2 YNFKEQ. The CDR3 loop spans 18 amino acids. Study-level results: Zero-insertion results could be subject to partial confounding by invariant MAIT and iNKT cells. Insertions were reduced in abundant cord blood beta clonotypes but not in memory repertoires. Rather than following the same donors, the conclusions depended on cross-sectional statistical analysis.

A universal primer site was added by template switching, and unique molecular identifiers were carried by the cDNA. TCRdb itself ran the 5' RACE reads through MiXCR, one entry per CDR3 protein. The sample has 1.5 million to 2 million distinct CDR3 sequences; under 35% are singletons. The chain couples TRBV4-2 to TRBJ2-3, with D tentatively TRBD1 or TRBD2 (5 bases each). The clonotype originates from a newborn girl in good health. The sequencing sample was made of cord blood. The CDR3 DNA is TGTGCCAGCAGCCAAGATCAGCCTAGCCTAGCTAGCACAGGTACGCAGTATTTT. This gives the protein CASSQDQPSLASTGTQYF.